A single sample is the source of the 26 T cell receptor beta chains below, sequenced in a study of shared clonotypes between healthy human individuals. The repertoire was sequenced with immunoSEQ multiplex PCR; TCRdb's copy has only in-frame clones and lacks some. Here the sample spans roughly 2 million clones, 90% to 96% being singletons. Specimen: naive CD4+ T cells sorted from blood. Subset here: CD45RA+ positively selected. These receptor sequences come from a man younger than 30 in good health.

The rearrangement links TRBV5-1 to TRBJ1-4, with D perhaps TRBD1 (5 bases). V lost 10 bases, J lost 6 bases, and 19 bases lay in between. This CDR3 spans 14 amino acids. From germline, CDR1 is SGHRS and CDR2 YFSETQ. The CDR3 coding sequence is TGCGCCTCAAAAGAGGGGTCTACGCATGAAAAACTGTTTTTT. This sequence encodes CASKEGSTHEKLFF.

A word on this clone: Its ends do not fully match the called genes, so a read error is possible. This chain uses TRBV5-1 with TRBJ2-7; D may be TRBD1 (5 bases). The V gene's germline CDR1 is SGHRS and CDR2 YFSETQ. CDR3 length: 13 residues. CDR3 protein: CASSLGGSDPRNF. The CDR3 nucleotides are TGCGCCAGCAGCTTGGGGGGCTCGGACCCACGCAACTTC.

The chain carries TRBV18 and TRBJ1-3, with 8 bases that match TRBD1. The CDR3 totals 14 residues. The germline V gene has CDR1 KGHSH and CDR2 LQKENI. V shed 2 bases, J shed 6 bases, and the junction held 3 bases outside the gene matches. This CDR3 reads CASSPGQGLNTIYF. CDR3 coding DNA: TGTGCCAGCTCACCAGGACAGGGTTTAAACACCATATATTTT.

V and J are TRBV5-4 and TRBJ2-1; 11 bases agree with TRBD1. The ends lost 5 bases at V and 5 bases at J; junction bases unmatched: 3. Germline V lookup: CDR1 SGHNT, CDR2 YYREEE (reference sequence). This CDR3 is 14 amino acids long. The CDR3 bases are TGTGCCAGCAGGGGACAGGGGGATAACAATGAGCAGTTCTTC. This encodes CASRGQGDNNEQFF.

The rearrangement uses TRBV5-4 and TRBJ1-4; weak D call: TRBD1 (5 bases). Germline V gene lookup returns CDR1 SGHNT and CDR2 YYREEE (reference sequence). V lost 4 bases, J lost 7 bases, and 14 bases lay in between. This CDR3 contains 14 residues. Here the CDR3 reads CASSQDVGGEKLFF. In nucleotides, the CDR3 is TGTGCCAGCAGCCAGGACGTCGGGGGTGAAAAACTGTTTTTT.

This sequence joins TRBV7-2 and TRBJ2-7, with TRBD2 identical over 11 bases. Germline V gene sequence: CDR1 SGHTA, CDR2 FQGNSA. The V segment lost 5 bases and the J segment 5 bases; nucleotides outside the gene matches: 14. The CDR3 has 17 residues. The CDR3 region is CASSPRGVSGRAHEQYF. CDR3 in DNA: TGTGCCAGCAGCCCTAGGGGTGTTAGCGGGAGGGCCCACGAGCAGTACTTC.

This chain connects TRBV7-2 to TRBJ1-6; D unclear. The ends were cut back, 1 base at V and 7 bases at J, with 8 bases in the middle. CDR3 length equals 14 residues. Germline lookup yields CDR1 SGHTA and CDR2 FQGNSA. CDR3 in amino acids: CASSLDPANSPLHF. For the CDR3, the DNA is TGTGCCAGCAGCTTAGACCCGGCGAATTCACCCCTCCACTTT.

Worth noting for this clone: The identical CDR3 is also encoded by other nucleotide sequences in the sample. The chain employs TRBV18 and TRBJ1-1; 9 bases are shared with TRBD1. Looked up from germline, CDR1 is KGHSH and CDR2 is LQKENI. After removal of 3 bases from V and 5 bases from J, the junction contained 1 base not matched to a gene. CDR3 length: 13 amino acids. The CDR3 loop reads CASSPGTGTEAFF. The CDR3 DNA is TGTGCCAGCTCACCCGGGACAGGGACTGAAGCTTTCTTT.

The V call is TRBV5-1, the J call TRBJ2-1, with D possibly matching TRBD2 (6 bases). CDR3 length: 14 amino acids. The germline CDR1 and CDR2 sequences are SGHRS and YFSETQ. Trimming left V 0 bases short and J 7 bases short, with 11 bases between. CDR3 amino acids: CASSLDPGVNEQFF. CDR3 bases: TGCGCCAGCAGCTTGGACCCGGGGGTTAATGAGCAGTTCTTC.

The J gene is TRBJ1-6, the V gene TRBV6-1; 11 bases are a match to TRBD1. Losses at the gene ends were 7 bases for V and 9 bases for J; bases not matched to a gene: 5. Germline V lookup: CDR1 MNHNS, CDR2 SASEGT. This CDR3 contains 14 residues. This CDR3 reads CASTSGQGASPLHF. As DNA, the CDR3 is TGTGCCAGCACCTCCGGACAGGGGGCTTCACCCCTCCACTTT.

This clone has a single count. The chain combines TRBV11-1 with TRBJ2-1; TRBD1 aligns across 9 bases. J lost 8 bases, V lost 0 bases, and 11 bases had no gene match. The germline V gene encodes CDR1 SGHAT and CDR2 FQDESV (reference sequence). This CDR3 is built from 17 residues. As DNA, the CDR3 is TGTGCCAGCAGCTTAGCGCTCCTCCGGGACAGGGCGGATGAGCAGTTCTTC. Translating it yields CASSLALLRDRADEQFF.

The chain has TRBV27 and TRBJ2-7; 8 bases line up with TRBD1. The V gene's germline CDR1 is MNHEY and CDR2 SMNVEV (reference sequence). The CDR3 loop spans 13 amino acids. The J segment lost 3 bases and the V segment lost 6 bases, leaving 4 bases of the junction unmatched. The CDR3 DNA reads TGTGCCAGCAGGCGGACAGGGAACTACGAGCAGTACTTC. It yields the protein CASRRTGNYEQYF.

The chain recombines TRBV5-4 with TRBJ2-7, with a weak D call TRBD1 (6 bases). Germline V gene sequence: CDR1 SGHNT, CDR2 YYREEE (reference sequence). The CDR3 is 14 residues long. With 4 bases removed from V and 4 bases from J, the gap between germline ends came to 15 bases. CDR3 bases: TGTGCCAGCAGCCATCAGGGGTCAAGTTACGAGCAGTACTTC. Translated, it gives CASSHQGSSYEQYF.

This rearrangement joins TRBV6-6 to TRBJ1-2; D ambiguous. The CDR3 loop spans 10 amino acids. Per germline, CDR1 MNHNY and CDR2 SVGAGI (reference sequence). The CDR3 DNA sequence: TGTGGAACAGAGAACTATGGCTACACCTTC. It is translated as CGTENYGYTF.

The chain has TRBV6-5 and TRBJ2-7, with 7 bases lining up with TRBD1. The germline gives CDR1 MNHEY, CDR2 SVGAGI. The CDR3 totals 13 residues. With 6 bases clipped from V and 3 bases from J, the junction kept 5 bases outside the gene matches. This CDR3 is CASRTGLGYEQYF. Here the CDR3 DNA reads TGTGCCAGCAGGACAGGGTTAGGCTACGAGCAGTACTTC.

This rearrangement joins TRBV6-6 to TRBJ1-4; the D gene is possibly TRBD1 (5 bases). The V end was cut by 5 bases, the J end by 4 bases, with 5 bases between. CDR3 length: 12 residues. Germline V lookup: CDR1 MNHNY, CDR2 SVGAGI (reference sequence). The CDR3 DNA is TGTGCCAGCAGTGACAGTAATGAAAAACTGTTTTTT. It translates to CASSDSNEKLFF.

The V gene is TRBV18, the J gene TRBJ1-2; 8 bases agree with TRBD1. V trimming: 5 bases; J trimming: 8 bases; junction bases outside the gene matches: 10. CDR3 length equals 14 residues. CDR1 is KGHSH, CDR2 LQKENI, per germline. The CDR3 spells CASSKGQDLLGYTF. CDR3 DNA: TGTGCCAGCTCAAAGGGACAGGACCTTTTAGGCTACACCTTC.

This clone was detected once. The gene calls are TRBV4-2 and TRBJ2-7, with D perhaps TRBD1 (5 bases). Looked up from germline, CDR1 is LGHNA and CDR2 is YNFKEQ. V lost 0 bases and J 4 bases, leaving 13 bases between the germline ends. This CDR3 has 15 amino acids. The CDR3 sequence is CASSQDPQGGYEQYF. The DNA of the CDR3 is TGTGCCAGCAGCCAAGATCCCCAGGGTGGTTACGAGCAGTACTTC.

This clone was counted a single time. The CDR3 bases are TGTGCCAGCAGCCAATCGCAGGGGCAGAATGGCTACACCTTC. Translating gives CASSQSQGQNGYTF. The chain links TRBV7-8 to TRBJ1-2; D may be TRBD1 (6 bases). This CDR3 contains 14 residues. Per germline, CDR1 SGHVS and CDR2 FQNEAQ. Trimming shortened V by 5 bases and J by 6 bases, and 16 bases separated the two germline ends.

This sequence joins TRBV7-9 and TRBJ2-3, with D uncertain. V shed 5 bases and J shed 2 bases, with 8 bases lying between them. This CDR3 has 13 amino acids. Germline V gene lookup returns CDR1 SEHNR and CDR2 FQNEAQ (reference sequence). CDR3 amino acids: CASSTPHTDTQYF. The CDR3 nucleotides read TGTGCCAGCAGCACACCTCACACAGATACGCAGTATTTT.

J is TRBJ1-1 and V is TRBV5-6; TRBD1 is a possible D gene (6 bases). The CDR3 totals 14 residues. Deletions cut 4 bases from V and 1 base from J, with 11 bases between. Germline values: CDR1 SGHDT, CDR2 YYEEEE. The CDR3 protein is CASSRGGGNTEAFF. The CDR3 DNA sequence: TGTGCCAGCAGCCGGGGAGGGGGGAACACTGAAGCTTTCTTT.

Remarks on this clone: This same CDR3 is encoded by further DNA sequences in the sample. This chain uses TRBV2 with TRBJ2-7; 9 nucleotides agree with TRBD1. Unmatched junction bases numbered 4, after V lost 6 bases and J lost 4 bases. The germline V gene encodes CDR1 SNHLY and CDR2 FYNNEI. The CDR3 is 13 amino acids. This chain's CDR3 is CASSRGQGYEQYF. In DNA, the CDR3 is TGTGCCAGCAGCCGAGGACAGGGGTACGAGCAGTACTTC.

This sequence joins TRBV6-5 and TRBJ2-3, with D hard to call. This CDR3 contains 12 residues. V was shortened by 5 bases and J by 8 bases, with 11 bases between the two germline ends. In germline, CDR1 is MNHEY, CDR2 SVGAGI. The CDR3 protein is CASSRTDGTQYF. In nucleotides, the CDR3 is TGTGCCAGCAGTCGCACCGACGGTACGCAGTATTTT.

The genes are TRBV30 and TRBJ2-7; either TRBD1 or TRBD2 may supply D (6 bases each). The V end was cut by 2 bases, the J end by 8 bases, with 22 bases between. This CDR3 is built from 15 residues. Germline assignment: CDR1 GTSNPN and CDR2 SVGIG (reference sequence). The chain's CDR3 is CAWSPERGAMVKQYF. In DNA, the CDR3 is TGTGCCTGGAGTCCGGAGAGGGGGGCGATGGTAAAGCAGTACTTC. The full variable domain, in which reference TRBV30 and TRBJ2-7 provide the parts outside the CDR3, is SQTIHQWPATLVQPVGSPLSLECTVEGTSNPNLYWYRQAAGRGLQLLFYSVGIGQISSEVPQNLSASRPQDRQFILSSKKLLLSDSGFYLCAWSPERGAMVKQYFGPGTRLTVT.

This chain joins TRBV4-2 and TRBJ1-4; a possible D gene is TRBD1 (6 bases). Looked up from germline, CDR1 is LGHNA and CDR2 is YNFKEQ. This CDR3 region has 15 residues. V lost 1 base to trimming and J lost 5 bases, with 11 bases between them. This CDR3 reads CASSQADSRNEKLFF. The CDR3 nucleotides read TGTGCCAGCAGCCAAGCGGACAGTAGAAATGAAAAACTGTTTTTT.

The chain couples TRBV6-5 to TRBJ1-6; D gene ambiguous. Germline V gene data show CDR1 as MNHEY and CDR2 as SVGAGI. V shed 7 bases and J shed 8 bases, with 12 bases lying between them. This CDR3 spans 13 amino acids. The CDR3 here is CASTWQPDSPLHF. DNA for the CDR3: TGTGCCAGCACTTGGCAGCCGGATTCACCCCTCCACTTT.